This T cell receptor (beta chain) was found in a study of radiation and T cells in renal cell carcinoma. Whole-study context: Nephrectomy followed 15 Gy stereotactic body radiation by 4 weeks. Study results and limitations: Top tumor clonotypes rose in blood 2 weeks post-radiation, then contracted.

Sample time point: blood 2 weeks post-SBRT. As to treatment: 15 Gy SBRT to primary tumor, nephrectomy 4 weeks later. Radiation-treated patients gave blood at baseline, week 2 and week 4. The patient's renal cell carcinoma had clear cell pathology. Only a few counts were recorded for this clone. Its matching antigen is unknown. Here immunoSEQ multiplex PCR was the method, and the copy in TCRdb shows in-frame clones only, minus some. Of tens of thousands of clones listed, 80% were seen once; the top ten hold about 30%. This CDR3 contains 11 residues. Germline values: CDR1 SQVTM, CDR2 ANQGSEA. V was cut by 6 bases and J by 11 bases, with 17 bases left in between.

The chain has TRBV29-1 and TRBJ2-7, with a tentative D call TRBD1 (6 bases). The TCR sequence derives from a woman in her 70s with renal cell carcinoma. This material consisted of blood, taken from a patient whose treatment included radiotherapy and nephrectomy. CDR3 sequence: CSVKQGPVEYF. The CDR3 DNA follows: TGCAGCGTGAAACAGGGTCCTGTGGAGTACTTC.